This TCR beta chain originates from a study of CD8 T cells in Susac syndrome. Reverse transcription of about 0.5 to 1 ug RNA used random hexamers. TCRdb reprocessed the immunoSEQ multiplex PCR reads with MiXCR, giving one entry per CDR3 protein. The sample consists of approximately 180,000 distinct CDR3 sequences, around 95% of them appearing once. Isolation of CD8+ and CD4+ T cells was performed negatively, whereas enrichment of TEMRA cells was done by FACS. The TCR was taken from a human donor with multiple sclerosis. Sequences were obtained from CD4+ T cells from PBMCs.

CDR3 residues: CASSLLQGYEQYF. CDR3 sequence (DNA): TGTGCCAGCAGCTTGTTACAGGGCTACGAGCAGTACTTC. V is TRBV11-2 and J is TRBJ2-7, with D perhaps matching TRBD1 (6 bases). The V end lost 3 bases, the J end lost 3 bases, and 9 bases lay between the germline ends. The CDR3 consists of 13 residues. Germline-derived CDR1 and CDR2 are SGHAT and FQNNGV.